This record concerns one T cell receptor (beta chain) sequence. This record belongs to a study of blood T cell repertoires in COVID-19. Overall study context: Samples representing acute and convalescent COVID-19 were sourced from the United States, Italy and Spain.

In germline, CDR1 is GTSNPN, CDR2 SVGIG (reference sequence). The J segment lost 0 bases and the V segment lost 0 bases, leaving 10 bases of the junction unmatched. This CDR3 region has 18 residues. Original processing notes: Reference gene primer amplification gave nucleated cell count estimates. Data came from immunoSEQ multiplex PCR; TCRdb stores just in-frame clones and leaves some out. V, J and clone size derive from that table, while D and trimming were established from the DNA sequence. The sample gives roughly 200,000 clones, roughly 84% of which show up once; about 13% is in the top ten. Sequenced sample: peripheral blood. This chain connects TRBV30 to TRBJ1-4, with 7 bases matching TRBD1. The sequence was obtained from a human donor in a cohort sampled during active COVID-19. CDR3 sequence: CAWSVQWDSSPTNEKLFF. CDR3 DNA sequence: TGTGCCTGGAGTGTACAATGGGACAGCAGTCCAACTAATGAAAAACTGTTTTTT.